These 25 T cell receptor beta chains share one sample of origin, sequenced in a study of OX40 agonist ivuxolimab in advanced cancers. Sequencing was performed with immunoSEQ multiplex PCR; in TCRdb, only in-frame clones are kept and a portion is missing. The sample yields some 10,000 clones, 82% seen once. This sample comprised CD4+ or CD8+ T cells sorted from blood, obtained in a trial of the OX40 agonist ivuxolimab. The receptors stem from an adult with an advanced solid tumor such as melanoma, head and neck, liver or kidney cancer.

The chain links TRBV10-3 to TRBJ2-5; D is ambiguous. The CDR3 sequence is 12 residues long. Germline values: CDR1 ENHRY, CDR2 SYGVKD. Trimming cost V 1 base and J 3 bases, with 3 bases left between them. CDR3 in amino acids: CAISEYEETQYF. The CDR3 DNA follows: TGTGCCATCAGTGAGTACGAAGAGACCCAGTACTTC.

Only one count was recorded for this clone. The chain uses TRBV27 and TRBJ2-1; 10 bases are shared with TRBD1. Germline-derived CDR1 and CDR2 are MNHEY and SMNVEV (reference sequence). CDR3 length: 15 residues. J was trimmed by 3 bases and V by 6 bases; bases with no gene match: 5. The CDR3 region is CASSQTGGFYNEQFF. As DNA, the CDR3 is TGTGCCAGCAGCCAGACAGGGGGCTTCTACAATGAGCAGTTCTTC.

This CDR3 is CASSPAAGDYEQFF. The CDR3 nucleotides are TGTGCCAGCTCACCCGCCGCGGGAGACTATGAGCAGTTCTTC. The genes are TRBV18 and TRBJ2-1; 7 bases map to TRBD2. Trimming at V came to 3 bases and at J to 8 bases, leaving 7 bases not matched to a gene. This CDR3 has 14 residues. Germline lookup yields CDR1 KGHSH and CDR2 LQKENI. Using reference TRBV18 and TRBJ2-1 for the parts outside the CDR3, the full variable domain is NAGVMQNPRHLVRRRGQEARLRCSPMKGHSHVYWYRQLPEEGLKFMVYLQKENIIDESGMPKERFSAEFPKEGPSILRIQQVVRGDSAAYFCASSPAAGDYEQFFGPGTRLTVL.

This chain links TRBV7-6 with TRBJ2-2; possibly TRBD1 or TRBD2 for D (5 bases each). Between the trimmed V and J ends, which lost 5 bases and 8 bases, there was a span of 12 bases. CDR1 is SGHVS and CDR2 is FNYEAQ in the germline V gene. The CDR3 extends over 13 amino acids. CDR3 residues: CASSPGTSGELFF. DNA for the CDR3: TGTGCCAGCAGCCCGGGGACCTCAGGGGAGCTGTTTTTT.

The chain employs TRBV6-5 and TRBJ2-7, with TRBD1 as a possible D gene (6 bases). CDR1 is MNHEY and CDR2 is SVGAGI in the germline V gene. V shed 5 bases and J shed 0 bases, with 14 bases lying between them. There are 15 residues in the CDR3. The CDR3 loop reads CASSAGIGGSYEQYF. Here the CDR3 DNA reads TGTGCCAGCAGTGCCGGAATAGGGGGCTCCTACGAGCAGTACTTC.

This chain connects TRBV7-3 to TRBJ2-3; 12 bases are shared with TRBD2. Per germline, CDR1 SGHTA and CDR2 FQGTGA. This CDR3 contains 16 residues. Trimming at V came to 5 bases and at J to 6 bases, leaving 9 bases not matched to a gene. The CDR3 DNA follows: TGTGCCAGCAGCCTGGGGACTAGCGGGCCTTGGGATACGCAGTATTTT. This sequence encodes CASSLGTSGPWDTQYF.

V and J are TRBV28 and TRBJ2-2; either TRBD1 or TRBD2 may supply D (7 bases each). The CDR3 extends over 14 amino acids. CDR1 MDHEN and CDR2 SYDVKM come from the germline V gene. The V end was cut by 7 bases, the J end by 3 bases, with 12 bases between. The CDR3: CASKAGGDTGELFF. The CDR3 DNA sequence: TGTGCCAGCAAGGCAGGGGGGGACACCGGGGAGCTGTTTTTT. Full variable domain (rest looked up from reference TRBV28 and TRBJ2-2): DVKVTQSSRYLVKRTGEKVFLECVQDMDHENMFWYRQDPGLGLRLIYFSYDVKMKEKGDIPEGYSVSREKKERFSLILESASTNQTSMYLCASKAGGDTGELFFGEGSRLTVL.

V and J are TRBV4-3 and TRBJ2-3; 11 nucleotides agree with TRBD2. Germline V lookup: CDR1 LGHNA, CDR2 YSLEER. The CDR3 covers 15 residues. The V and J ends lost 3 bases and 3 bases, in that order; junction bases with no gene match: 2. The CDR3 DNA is TGCGCCAGCAGCCACTTAGCGGGAGGGACAGATACGCAGTATTTT. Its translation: CASSHLAGGTDTQYF.

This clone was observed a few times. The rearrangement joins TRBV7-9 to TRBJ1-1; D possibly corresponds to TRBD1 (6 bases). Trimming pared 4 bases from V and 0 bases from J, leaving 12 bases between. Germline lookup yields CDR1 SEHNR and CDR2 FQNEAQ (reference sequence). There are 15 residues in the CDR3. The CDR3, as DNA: TGTGCCAGCAGCTCCGCCCGGACAGTGAACACTGAAGCTTTCTTT. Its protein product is CASSSARTVNTEAFF.

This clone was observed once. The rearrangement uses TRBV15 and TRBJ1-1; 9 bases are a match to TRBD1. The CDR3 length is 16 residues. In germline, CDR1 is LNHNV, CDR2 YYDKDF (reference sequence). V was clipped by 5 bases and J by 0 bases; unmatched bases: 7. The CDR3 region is CATSSWGTGLNTEAFF. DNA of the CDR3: TGTGCCACCAGCTCCTGGGGGACAGGGTTGAACACTGAAGCTTTCTTT. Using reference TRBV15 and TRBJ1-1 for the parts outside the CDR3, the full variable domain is DAMVIQNPRYQVTQFGKPVTLSCSQTLNHNVMYWYQQKSSQAPKLLFHYYDKDFNNEADTPDNFQSRRPNTSFCFLDIRSPGLGDTAMYLCATSSWGTGLNTEAFFGQGTRLTVV.

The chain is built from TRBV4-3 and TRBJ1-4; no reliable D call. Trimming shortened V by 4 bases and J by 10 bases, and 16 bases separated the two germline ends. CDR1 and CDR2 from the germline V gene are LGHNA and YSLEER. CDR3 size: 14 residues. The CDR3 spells CASSPGGLQGKLFF. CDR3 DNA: TGCGCCAGCAGCCCCGGCGGTCTCCAAGGAAAACTGTTTTTT.

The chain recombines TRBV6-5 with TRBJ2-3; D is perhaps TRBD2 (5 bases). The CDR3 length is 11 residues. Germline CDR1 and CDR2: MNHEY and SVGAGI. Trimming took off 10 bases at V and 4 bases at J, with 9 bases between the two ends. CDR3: CATTGADTQYF. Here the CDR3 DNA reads TGTGCCACCACCGGGGCAGATACGCAGTATTTT.

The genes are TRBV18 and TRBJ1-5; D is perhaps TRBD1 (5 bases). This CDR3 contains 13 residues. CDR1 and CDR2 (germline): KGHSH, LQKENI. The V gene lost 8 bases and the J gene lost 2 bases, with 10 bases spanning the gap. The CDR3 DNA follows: TGTGCCAGCCGCAGGGAGGGCAATCAGCCCCAGCATTTT. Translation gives CASRREGNQPQHF. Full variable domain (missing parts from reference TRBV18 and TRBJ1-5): NAGVMQNPRHLVRRRGQEARLRCSPMKGHSHVYWYRQLPEEGLKFMVYLQKENIIDESGMPKERFSAEFPKEGPSILRIQQVVRGDSAAYFCASRREGNQPQHFGDGTRLSIL.

This chain's CDR3 is CASSLYPQVTDTQYF. The CDR3 DNA reads TGTGCCAGCAGTTTATATCCGCAAGTGACAGATACGCAGTATTTT. This chain uses TRBV27 with TRBJ2-3, with D unresolved. Germline V gene sequence: CDR1 MNHEY, CDR2 SMNVEV (reference sequence). With 1 base removed from V and 3 bases from J, the gap between germline ends came to 11 bases. There are 15 residues in the CDR3.

The CDR3 DNA reads TGCAGCGTTGAGGGACAGGACTCCTACGAGCAGTACTTC. It specifies CSVEGQDSYEQYF. This chain joins TRBV29-1 and TRBJ2-7; 8 bases map to TRBD1. This CDR3 has 13 amino acids. Germline V gives CDR1 SQVTM, CDR2 ANQGSEA. J was trimmed by 0 bases and V by 3 bases; bases with no gene match: 1.

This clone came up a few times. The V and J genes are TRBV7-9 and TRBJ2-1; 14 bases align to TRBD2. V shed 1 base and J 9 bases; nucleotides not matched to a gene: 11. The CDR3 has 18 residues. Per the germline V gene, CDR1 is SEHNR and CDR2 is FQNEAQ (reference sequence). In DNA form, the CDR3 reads TGTGCCAGCAGCTTAGAGGGGGGACTAGCGGGAGTCGGCGGTGAGCAGTTCTTC. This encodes CASSLEGGLAGVGGEQFF.

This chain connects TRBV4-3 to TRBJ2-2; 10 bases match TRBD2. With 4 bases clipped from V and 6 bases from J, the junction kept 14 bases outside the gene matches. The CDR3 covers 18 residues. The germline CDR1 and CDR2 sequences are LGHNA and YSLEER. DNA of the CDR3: TGCGCCAGCAGCCTCCGGGGTAGCGGGGGGCTAGGGGCCGGGGAGCTGTTTTTT. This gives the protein CASSLRGSGGLGAGELFF.

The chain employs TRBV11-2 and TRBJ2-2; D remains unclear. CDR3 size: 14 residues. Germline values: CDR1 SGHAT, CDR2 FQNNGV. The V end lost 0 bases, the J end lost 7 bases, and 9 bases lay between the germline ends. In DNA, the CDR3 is TGTGCCAGCAGCTTAGACGCGGACGGCGGGGAGCTGTTTTTT. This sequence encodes CASSLDADGGELFF.

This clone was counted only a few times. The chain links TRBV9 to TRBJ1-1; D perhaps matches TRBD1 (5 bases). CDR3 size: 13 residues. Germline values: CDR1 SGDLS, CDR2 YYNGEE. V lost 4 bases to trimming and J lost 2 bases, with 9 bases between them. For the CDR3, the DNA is TGTGCCAGCAGCCCGGACACAAACACTGAAGCTTTCTTT. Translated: CASSPDTNTEAFF.

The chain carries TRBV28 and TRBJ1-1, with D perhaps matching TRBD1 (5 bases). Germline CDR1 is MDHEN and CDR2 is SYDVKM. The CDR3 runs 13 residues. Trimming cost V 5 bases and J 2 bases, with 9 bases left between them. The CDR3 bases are TGTGCCAGCAGTGACCAGGGAAACACTGAAGCTTTCTTT. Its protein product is CASSDQGNTEAFF.

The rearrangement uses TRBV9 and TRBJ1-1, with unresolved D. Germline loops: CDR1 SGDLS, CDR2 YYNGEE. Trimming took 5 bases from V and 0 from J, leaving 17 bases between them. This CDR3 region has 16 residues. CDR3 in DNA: TGTGCCAGCAGGCCGGACTTCTCCTTCATGAACACTGAAGCTTTCTTT. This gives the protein CASRPDFSFMNTEAFF.

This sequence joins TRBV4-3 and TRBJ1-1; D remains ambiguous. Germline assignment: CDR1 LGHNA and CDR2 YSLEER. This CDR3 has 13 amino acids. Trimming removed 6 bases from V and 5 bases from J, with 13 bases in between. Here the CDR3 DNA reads TGCGCCAGCAGAGAAGGAGACGGGACTGAAGCTTTCTTT. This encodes CASREGDGTEAFF.

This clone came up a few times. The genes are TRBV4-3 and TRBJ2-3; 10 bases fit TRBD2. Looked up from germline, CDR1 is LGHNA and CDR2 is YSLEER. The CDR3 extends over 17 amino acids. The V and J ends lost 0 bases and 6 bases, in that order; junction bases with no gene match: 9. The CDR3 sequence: CASSQEPAGGPWDTQYF. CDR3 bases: TGCGCCAGCAGCCAAGAACCAGCGGGAGGGCCTTGGGATACGCAGTATTTT.

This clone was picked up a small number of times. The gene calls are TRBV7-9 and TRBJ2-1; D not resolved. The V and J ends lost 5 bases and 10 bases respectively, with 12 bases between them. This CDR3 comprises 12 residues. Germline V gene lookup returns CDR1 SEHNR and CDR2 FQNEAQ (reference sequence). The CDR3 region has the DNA TGTGCCAGCAGCCCCGTTGGATGGGAGCAGTTCTTC. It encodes CASSPVGWEQFF.

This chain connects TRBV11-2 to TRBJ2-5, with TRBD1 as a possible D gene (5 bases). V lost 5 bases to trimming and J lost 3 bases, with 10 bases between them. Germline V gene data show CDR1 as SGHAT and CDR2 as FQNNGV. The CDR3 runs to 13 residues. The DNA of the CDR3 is TGTGCCAGCAGCGATGACAGTGAAGAGACCCAGTACTTC. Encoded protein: CASSDDSEETQYF.